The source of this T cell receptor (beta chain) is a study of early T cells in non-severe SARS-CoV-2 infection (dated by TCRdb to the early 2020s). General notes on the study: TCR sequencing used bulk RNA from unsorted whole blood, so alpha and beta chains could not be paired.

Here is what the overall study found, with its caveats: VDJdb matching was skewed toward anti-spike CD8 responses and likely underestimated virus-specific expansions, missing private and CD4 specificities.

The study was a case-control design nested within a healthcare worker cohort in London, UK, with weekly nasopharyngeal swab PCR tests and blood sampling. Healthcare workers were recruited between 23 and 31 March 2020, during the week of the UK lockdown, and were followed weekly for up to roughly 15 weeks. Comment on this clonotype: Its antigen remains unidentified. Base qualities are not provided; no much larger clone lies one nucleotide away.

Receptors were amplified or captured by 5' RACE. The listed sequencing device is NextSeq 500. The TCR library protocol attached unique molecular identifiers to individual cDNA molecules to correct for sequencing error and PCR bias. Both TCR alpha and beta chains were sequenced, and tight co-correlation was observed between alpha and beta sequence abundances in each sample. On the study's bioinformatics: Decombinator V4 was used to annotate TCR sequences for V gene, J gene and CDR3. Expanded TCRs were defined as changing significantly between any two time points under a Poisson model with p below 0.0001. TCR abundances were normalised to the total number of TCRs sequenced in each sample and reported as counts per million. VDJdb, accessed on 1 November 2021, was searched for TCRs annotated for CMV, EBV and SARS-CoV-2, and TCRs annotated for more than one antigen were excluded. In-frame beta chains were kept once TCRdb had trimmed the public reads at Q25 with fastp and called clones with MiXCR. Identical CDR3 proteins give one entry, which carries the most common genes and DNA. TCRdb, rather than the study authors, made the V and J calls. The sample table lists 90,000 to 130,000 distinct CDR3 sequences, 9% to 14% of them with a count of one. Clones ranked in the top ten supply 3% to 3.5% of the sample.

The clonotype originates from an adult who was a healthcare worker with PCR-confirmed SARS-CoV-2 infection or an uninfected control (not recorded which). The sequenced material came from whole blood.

The DNA is as follows: TGTGCCAGCAGCTTCAGGACGGAGGTGAACTACGAGCAGTACTTC. Its protein reads: CASSFRTEVNYEQYF. Recombination linked TRBV5-6 to TRBJ2-7; TRBD2 might be the D gene, on 5 matching bases. The germline V gene yields SGHDT for CDR1 and YYEEEE for CDR2. There are 15 amino acids in the CDR3, from cysteine to phenylalanine inclusive. Only CDR3 DNA remains: 45 bases, in frame from the first base. The germline ends are 15 bases apart after V is trimmed by 2 bases and J by 3 bases.